Below, 13 T cell receptor beta chains from the same sample are listed, as sequenced in a study of blood T cell repertoires in COVID-19. Here immunoSEQ multiplex PCR was the method, and the copy in TCRdb shows in-frame clones only, minus some. The data show some 300,000 clones, roughly 91% seen once. Sequenced sample: peripheral blood. The receptors shown here come from a woman in her thirties with COVID-19, enrolled during active disease.

The chain is built from TRBV6-5 and TRBJ1-5, with D maybe TRBD1 (5 bases). The CDR3 length is 12 residues. Deletions cut 4 bases from V and 8 bases from J, with 9 bases between. CDR1 is MNHEY, CDR2 SVGAGI, per germline. CDR3: CASSSGGEPQHF. CDR3 nucleotide sequence: TGTGCCAGCAGTTCCGGGGGGGAGCCCCAGCATTTT.

This sequence joins TRBV5-8 and TRBJ2-3; TRBD2 aligns across 11 bases. CDR1 is SGHTS and CDR2 is YDEGEE in the germline V gene. CDR3 length: 16 residues. The junction had 4 bases not matched to a gene; V was cut back by 2 bases and J by 2 bases. The CDR3 is CASSFRLAGPTDTQYF. The DNA of the CDR3 is TGTGCCAGCAGCTTCAGACTAGCGGGGCCCACAGATACGCAGTATTTT.

This chain links TRBV21-1 with TRBJ2-7; TRBD1 was called by the table and not checked on the DNA. TRBV21-1 has pseudogene status. This CDR3 spans 14 amino acids. The DNA of the CDR3 is TGTGCCAGCAGCAAAGAAGACAGATACTACGAGCAGTACTTC. Protein sequence: CASSKEDRYYEQYF.

CDR3 sequence: CAWAPGLRYGYTF. The CDR3 DNA reads TGTGCCTGGGCCCCGGGACTGAGATATGGCTACACCTTC. The chain has TRBV30 and TRBJ1-2; weak D call: TRBD1 (5 bases). The germline V gene has CDR1 GTSNPN and CDR2 SVGIG (reference sequence). Trimming shortened V by 5 bases and J by 5 bases, and 15 bases separated the two germline ends. The CDR3 extends over 13 amino acids.

This chain links TRBV19 with TRBJ1-1, with TRBD1 identical over 7 bases. With 6 bases clipped from V and 1 base from J, the junction kept 2 bases outside the gene matches. Germline assignment: CDR1 LNHDA and CDR2 SQIVND (reference sequence). The length of the CDR3 is 13 residues. CDR3 loop: CASRDRQNTEAFF. The CDR3 DNA sequence: TGTGCCAGTAGGGACAGGCAGAACACTGAAGCTTTCTTT.

The chain employs TRBV6-1 and TRBJ1-1, with D tentatively TRBD1 (5 bases). V was clipped by 3 bases and J by 14 bases, with 16 bases between them. The CDR3 sequence is 12 residues long. Looked up from germline, CDR1 is MNHNS and CDR2 is SASEGT. CDR3 in amino acids: CASSDSQGNRFF. The CDR3 DNA sequence: TGTGCCAGCAGTGACAGCCAGGGAAATCGCTTCTTT.

This chain joins TRBV2 and TRBJ2-1; 7 bases fit TRBD1. The CDR3 length is 15 residues. Germline values: CDR1 SNHLY, CDR2 FYNNEI. Trimming removed 8 bases from V and 5 bases from J; junction bases left unmatched: 12. In DNA, the CDR3 is TGTGCCAGCCTGAGAGGGGGCAGATCTAACAATGAGCAGTTCTTC. Protein: CASLRGGRSNNEQFF.

The genes are TRBV19 and TRBJ2-2; D is possibly TRBD1 (5 bases). Germline CDR1 LNHDA, CDR2 SQIVND (reference sequence). With 3 bases removed from V and 5 bases from J, the gap between germline ends came to 10 bases. The CDR3 covers 14 residues. The CDR3 DNA is TGTGCCAGTAGTATGCGGCAGGGAACCGGGGAGCTGTTTTTT. It specifies CASSMRQGTGELFF. Drawing the rest from reference TRBV19 and TRBJ2-2, the complete variable domain is DGGITQSPKYLFRKEGQNVTLSCEQNLNHDAMYWYRQDPGQGLRLIYYSQIVNDFQKGDIAEGYSVSREKKESFPLTVTSAQKNPTAFYLCASSMRQGTGELFFGEGSRLTVL.

The V and J genes are TRBV4-1 and TRBJ2-3; no firm D call. With 3 bases removed from V and 2 bases from J, the gap between germline ends came to 9 bases. The CDR3 length is 14 residues. CDR1 and CDR2 (germline): MGHRA, YSYEKL. The CDR3 DNA reads TGCGCCAGCAGCCAGCGAGCCGCCACAGATACGCAGTATTTT. Protein: CASSQRAATDTQYF.

CDR3 protein: CASSPAGTGGSSGNTIYF. CDR3 bases: TGTGCCAGCAGCCCGGCCGGGACAGGGGGGAGCTCTGGAAACACCATATATTTT. V and J are TRBV5-4 and TRBJ1-3; 11 bases match TRBD1. This CDR3 region has 18 residues. Looked up from germline, CDR1 is SGHNT and CDR2 is YYREEE (reference sequence). Trimming removed 4 bases from V and 0 bases from J; junction bases left unmatched: 9. Together with reference TRBV5-4 and TRBJ1-3, the CDR3 gives the full variable domain: ETGVTQSPTHLIKTRGQQVTLRCSSQSGHNTVSWYQQALGQGPQFIFQYYREEENGRGNFPPRFSGLQFPNYSSELNVNALELDDSALYLCASSPAGTGGSSGNTIYFGEGSWLTVV.

The chain uses TRBV6-5 and TRBJ1-1; TRBD1 is a possible D gene (5 bases). Germline CDR1 reads MNHEY; CDR2 reads SVGAGI. The V end lost 2 bases, the J end lost 6 bases, and 13 bases lay between the germline ends. The CDR3 length is 14 residues. This chain's CDR3 is CASSYQGEWAEAFF. The CDR3 DNA sequence: TGTGCCAGCAGTTACCAGGGTGAGTGGGCTGAAGCTTTCTTT.

This clone was seen once. The V and J genes are TRBV7-8 and TRBJ2-7; 7 bases line up with TRBD1. The germline V gene encodes CDR1 SGHVS and CDR2 FQNEAQ. J was trimmed by 6 bases and V by 4 bases; bases with no gene match: 9. This CDR3 has 14 amino acids. The CDR3 protein is CASSSSGQKGEQYV. CDR3 DNA sequence: TGTGCCAGCAGCTCGTCGGGACAGAAGGGCGAGCAGTACGTC.

The chain joins TRBV5-8 to TRBJ2-2; TRBD2 might be the D (6 bases). This CDR3 is built from 16 residues. The germline V and J ends were trimmed by 4 bases and 0 bases, with 13 bases remaining between them. CDR1 SGHTS and CDR2 YDEGEE come from the germline V gene. The CDR3 nucleotides read TGTGCCAGCAGCCGCGGGGTCGTCGCGAACACCGGGGAGCTGTTTTTT. Translated, it gives CASSRGVVANTGELFF.